This TCR beta chain was identified in a study of CD4+ T cells in melanoma (dated by TCRdb to 2021 to 2024). General notes on the study: The study examined neoantigen-specific CD4+ T cells in human melanoma. Broad study findings and their caveats: The report described a correlation between neoantigen-specific CD4+ T cells and the function of CD8+ T cells, macrophages and B cells. Diverse differentiation states were reported to be shown by neoantigen-specific CD4+ T cells in melanoma.

Preparation of the library involved the immunoSEQ multiplex PCR assay. TCRdb holds this immuneACCESS table with in-frame rearrangements only. Some clones are missing; in checked studies, unresolved V genes explain under half, and the rest has no known cause. This sample holds 90,000 to 130,000 clones; 92% were observed only once. The ten largest clones add up to about 3.5% of the sample. About this clone itself: The target of this receptor is not known. No per-base quality is available; no much larger clone lies one base away.

The cysteine opens and the phenylalanine closes a CDR3 of 15 amino acids. The only DNA kept is the CDR3, 45 bases in frame from the first base. CDR1 and CDR2, per the germline V gene (reference sequence), are SGHNT and YYREEE. At the junction V is shortened by 4 bases and J by 3 bases, with 15 bases in between. Patients with melanoma were used as donors. The chain couples TRBV5-4 to TRBJ2-3; TRBD2 might be the D gene, on 6 matching bases. Sequencing was done on a sample of peripheral blood. The clonotype originates from a human donor with melanoma. The CDR3 has the sequence CASSRRDGLTDTQYF. The DNA sequence follows: TGTGCCAGCAGCAGGCGGGACGGACTTACAGATACGCAGTATTTT.